The 27 T cell receptor beta chains in this list originate from one sample, sequenced in a study of shared clonotypes between healthy human individuals. Repertoires were generated with immunoSEQ multiplex PCR, while TCRdb's copy carries only in-frame clones and drops some. Of about 690,000 clones in the sample, around 90% were seen once. The specimen was memory CD8+ T cells from PBMCs. The subset: CD45RO+ cells pooled with CCR7-negative TemRA cells. These receptors all stem from a man aged 18 to 29 in good health. Some clones in this sample may be carry-over from other donors' samples.

Concerning this clone: In the same sample, other DNA sequences code for this CDR3. V gene TRBV5-1 combines with J gene TRBJ2-3, with a tentative D call TRBD1 (6 bases). Germline CDR1 is SGHRS and CDR2 is YFSETQ. There are 15 residues in the CDR3. V lost 0 bases, J lost 0 bases, and 8 bases lay in between. CDR3 loop: CASSLVGGSTDTQYF. In DNA form, the CDR3 reads TGCGCCAGCAGCTTGGTAGGGGGAAGCACAGATACGCAGTATTTT.

The chain uses TRBV4-1 and TRBJ2-7; D not certain. The CDR3 extends over 14 amino acids. Trimming pared 8 bases from V and 7 bases from J, leaving 21 bases between. Germline-derived CDR1 and CDR2 are MGHRA and YSYEKL. The DNA of the CDR3 is TGCGCCAGCGCCGAGGTGGATCCGAGTTGGGAGCAGTACTTC. Its translation: CASAEVDPSWEQYF.

CDR3 in amino acids: CAASGTGRYEQYF. CDR3 sequence (DNA): TGTGCCGCATCCGGGACAGGGCGTTACGAGCAGTACTTC. The rearrangement joins TRBV6-1 to TRBJ2-7, with 9 bases lining up with TRBD1. CDR1 is MNHNS, CDR2 SASEGT, per germline. V was clipped by 11 bases and J by 4 bases; unmatched bases: 9. The CDR3 contains 13 residues.

This chain links TRBV28 with TRBJ1-2; possible D gene TRBD1, 5 bases. The CDR3 runs 14 residues. Germline V gives CDR1 MDHEN, CDR2 SYDVKM. The V end was cut by 6 bases, the J end by 0 bases, with 11 bases between. The CDR3 region is CASSQQGSNYGYTF. The CDR3 nucleotides are TGTGCCAGCAGCCAGCAGGGTTCTAACTATGGCTACACCTTC.

This chain connects TRBV9 to TRBJ2-7; 7 nucleotides line up with TRBD1. V was pared by 3 bases and J by 7 bases, with 16 bases of the junction left unmatched. The germline CDR1 and CDR2 sequences are SGDLS and YYNGEE. The CDR3 is made up of 16 amino acids. The CDR3 bases are TGTGCCAGCAGCGACCGAGCCAACAGGGGCCTATGGGAGCAGTACTTC. Its protein is CASSDRANRGLWEQYF.

The V gene is TRBV9, the J gene TRBJ1-1; 7 bases line up with TRBD1. V gave up 4 bases and J gave up 1 base; unmatched junction bases: 4. The CDR3 is 14 amino acids. The germline CDR1 and CDR2 sequences are SGDLS and YYNGEE. The DNA for the CDR3 is TGTGCCAGCAGCCCAAACAGGGGGAACACTGAAGCTTTCTTT. It codes for CASSPNRGNTEAFF.

The chain is built from TRBV11-2 and TRBJ2-1, with 8 bases lining up with TRBD1. The length of the CDR3 is 12 residues. Germline values: CDR1 SGHAT, CDR2 FQNNGV. The CDR3 DNA reads TGTGCAGGAGGACAGGGTTACAATGAGCAGTTCTTC. As protein: CAGGQGYNEQFF.

The CDR3 sequence is CASSPGQGEVRNQPQHF. The CDR3 coding sequence is TGTGCCAGCTCACCAGGACAGGGGGAGGTGCGAAATCAGCCCCAGCATTTT. This chain links TRBV18 with TRBJ1-5, with 10 positions matching TRBD1. The length of the CDR3 is 17 residues. The germline gives CDR1 KGHSH, CDR2 LQKENI. V trimming: 2 bases; J trimming: 4 bases; junction bases outside the gene matches: 8.

This clone occurred once. The rearrangement uses TRBV7-9 and TRBJ1-4, with D maybe TRBD1 (5 bases). The CDR3 length is 12 residues. V was trimmed by 3 bases and J by 14 bases, leaving 13 bases between them. Germline V gives CDR1 SEHNR, CDR2 FQNEAQ (reference sequence). The CDR3 loop is CASSFEKGRLFF. The CDR3 region has the DNA TGTGCCAGCAGCTTCGAGAAGGGGAGGCTGTTTTTT.

The genes are TRBV7-2 and TRBJ2-2; 15 positions match TRBD2. This CDR3 comprises 19 residues. Germline assignment: CDR1 SGHTA and CDR2 FQGNSA. Trimming took 5 bases from V and 0 from J; bases not matched to a gene: 7. The CDR3 spells CASSPPGLAGGPNTGELFF. In DNA, the CDR3 is TGTGCCAGCAGCCCTCCGGGACTAGCGGGAGGCCCGAACACCGGGGAGCTGTTTTTT.

The chain uses TRBV7-9 and TRBJ2-1, with 9 bases that match TRBD1. From germline, CDR1 is SEHNR and CDR2 FQNEAQ (reference sequence). The J segment lost 5 bases and the V segment lost 5 bases, leaving 4 bases of the junction unmatched. The CDR3 runs 14 residues. The CDR3 bases are TGTGCCAGCAGCCCGGGGGACAGGGACAATGAGCAGTTCTTC. Translated, it gives CASSPGDRDNEQFF.

This chain links TRBV19 with TRBJ1-2; D is unclear. V was shortened by 3 bases and J by 1 base, with 12 bases between the two germline ends. Germline CDR1 reads LNHDA; CDR2 reads SQIVND (reference sequence). The CDR3 runs 15 residues. The CDR3 DNA reads TGTGCCAGTAGTATCTCCGTCCTGCGTAACTATGGCTACACCTTC. Translated: CASSISVLRNYGYTF.

The chain links TRBV7-9 to TRBJ2-1, with no clear D. Trimming stripped 5 bases from V and 5 bases from J, with 16 bases between. The CDR3 contains 15 residues. CDR1 and CDR2 (germline): SEHNR, FQNEAQ (reference sequence). Here the CDR3 reads CASSTFAAADNEQFF. The CDR3 nucleotides are TGTGCCAGCAGCACCTTCGCGGCTGCTGACAATGAGCAGTTCTTC.

The rearrangement joins TRBV5-1 to TRBJ2-2; the match to TRBD1 covers 12 bases. From germline, CDR1 is SGHRS and CDR2 YFSETQ. The V and J ends lost 3 bases and 6 bases, in that order; junction bases with no gene match: 6. This CDR3 comprises 16 residues. The CDR3: CASSSPGQGAPGELFF. CDR3 sequence (DNA): TGCGCCAGCAGCTCTCCGGGACAGGGGGCGCCCGGGGAGCTGTTTTTT.

This chain links TRBV29-1 with TRBJ2-1; TRBD2 matches 13 bases. V gave up 1 base and J gave up 6 bases; unmatched junction bases: 6. The CDR3 runs 16 residues. Per germline, CDR1 SQVTM and CDR2 ANQGSEA. The CDR3 is CSVEVVGLAGVNEQFF. The DNA of the CDR3 is TGCAGCGTTGAAGTGGTTGGACTAGCGGGAGTCAATGAGCAGTTCTTC.

This sequence joins TRBV28 and TRBJ2-5; a possible D gene is TRBD1 (5 bases). The J call could be wrong; TRBJ2-7 is a better fit for the DNA end. Germline loops: CDR1 MDHEN, CDR2 SYDVKM. CDR3 length: 11 amino acids. CDR3 nucleotides: TGTGCCAGCGACAGCTCCTACGAGCAGTACTTC. It codes for CASDSSYEQYF.

The chain carries TRBV27 and TRBJ1-2; tentatively, D is TRBD1 (5 bases). Germline CDR1 reads MNHEY; CDR2 reads SMNVEV (reference sequence). V lost 5 bases to trimming and J lost 4 bases, with 14 bases between them. CDR3 length: 14 residues. The CDR3 loop is CASSLGPQPYGYTF. The CDR3, as DNA: TGTGCCAGCAGTCTGGGACCTCAGCCCTATGGCTACACCTTC.

The rearrangement uses TRBV19 and TRBJ1-1; 10 bases map to TRBD1. The CDR3 is 16 amino acids. V lost 7 bases to trimming and J lost 6 bases; unmatched junction nucleotides: 14. Per germline, CDR1 LNHDA and CDR2 SQIVND (reference sequence). The CDR3, as DNA: TGTGCCAGTACTCCTAAAGGAAGGACAGGGGGACCTGAAGCTTTCTTT. As protein: CASTPKGRTGGPEAFF.

This CDR3 is CASSYSGSSRGTEAFF. CDR3 DNA sequence: TGTGCCAGCAGTTACTCGGGGAGCTCCCGGGGGACTGAAGCTTTCTTT. The chain uses TRBV6-5 and TRBJ1-1, with TRBD1 as a possible D gene (5 bases). The CDR3 is 16 amino acids. Trimming cost V 0 bases and J 5 bases, with 16 bases left between them. CDR1 and CDR2 (germline): MNHEY, SVGAGI.

The chain has TRBV7-8 and TRBJ2-1, with 7 bases identical to TRBD2. Germline V lookup: CDR1 SGHVS, CDR2 FQNEAQ. The ends lost 7 bases at V and 0 bases at J; junction bases unmatched: 6. CDR3 length: 15 amino acids. CDR3 bases: TGTGCCAGCACCGGGGGGTTAAGCTCCTACAATGAGCAGTTCTTC. Its protein product is CASTGGLSSYNEQFF.

This chain joins TRBV7-3 and TRBJ2-5; D may match TRBD1 or TRBD2 (5 bases each). The CDR3 is made up of 15 amino acids. V dropped 5 bases and J dropped 5 bases, with 18 bases sitting between them. CDR1 is SGHTA and CDR2 is FQGTGA in the germline V gene. This chain's CDR3 is CASSPDGTTGETQYF. In DNA, the CDR3 is TGTGCCAGCAGCCCCGACGGGACCACCGGGGAGACCCAGTACTTC.

The rearrangement joins TRBV28 to TRBJ1-1, with D unresolved. This CDR3 region has 14 residues. CDR1 and CDR2 from the germline V gene are MDHEN and SYDVKM. V was trimmed by 7 bases and J by 1 base, leaving 13 bases between them. CDR3 in amino acids: CASISVRRNTEAFF. For the CDR3, the DNA is TGTGCCAGCATTTCCGTACGAAGGAACACTGAAGCTTTCTTT.

This chain joins TRBV11-2 and TRBJ2-7; possibly TRBD1 for D (6 bases). Looked up from germline, CDR1 is SGHAT and CDR2 is FQNNGV. Trimming pared 2 bases from V and 1 base from J, leaving 12 bases between. The CDR3 length is 15 residues. CDR3 protein: CASSLSGAQSYEQYF. The CDR3 coding sequence is TGTGCCAGCAGCTTATCAGGGGCCCAATCCTACGAGCAGTACTTC.

The CDR3 here is CASSSRTGAEAFF. CDR3 DNA: TGTGCCAGCAGCTCCCGGACAGGGGCTGAAGCTTTCTTT. The V and J genes are TRBV9 and TRBJ1-1, with 9 bases aligning to TRBD1. Per germline, CDR1 SGDLS and CDR2 YYNGEE. This CDR3 has 13 amino acids. With V trimmed by 4 bases and J by 6 bases, 4 bases remained unmatched. The whole variable domain, remainder taken from reference TRBV9 and TRBJ1-1, is DSGVTQTPKHLITATGQRVTLRCSPRSGDLSVYWYQQSLDQGLQFLIQYYNGEERAKGNILERFSAQQFPDLHSELNLSSLELGDSALYFCASSSRTGAEAFFGQGTRLTVV.

V is TRBV13 and J is TRBJ2-5, with D maybe TRBD2 (5 bases). The CDR3 is 13 residues long. The V and J ends lost 5 bases and 3 bases respectively, with 10 bases between them. Germline V gene data show CDR1 as PRHDT and CDR2 as FYEKMQ (reference sequence). The CDR3 DNA is TGTGCCAGCAGCCCGGGATTGAAAGAGACCCAGTACTTC. Its translation is CASSPGLKETQYF.

The J gene is TRBJ2-1, the V gene TRBV6-4; the D gene could be TRBD1 or TRBD2 (6 bases each). Germline assignment: CDR1 MRHNA and CDR2 SNTAGT. The CDR3 loop spans 18 amino acids. The ends were cut back, 0 bases at V and 2 bases at J, with 17 bases in the middle. The chain's CDR3 is CASSDSRSGAGAYNEQFF. The CDR3 nucleotides are TGTGCCAGCAGTGACTCTCGATCGGGGGCTGGGGCCTACAATGAGCAGTTCTTC.

This chain joins TRBV11-2 and TRBJ2-7; D is perhaps TRBD1 (6 bases). This CDR3 has 14 amino acids. Trimming removed 0 bases from V and 6 bases from J, with 12 bases in between. Germline lookup yields CDR1 SGHAT and CDR2 FQNNGV. CDR3 sequence: CASSLDVGAFEQYF. The CDR3 nucleotides read TGTGCCAGCAGCTTAGATGTGGGGGCTTTCGAGCAGTACTTC.